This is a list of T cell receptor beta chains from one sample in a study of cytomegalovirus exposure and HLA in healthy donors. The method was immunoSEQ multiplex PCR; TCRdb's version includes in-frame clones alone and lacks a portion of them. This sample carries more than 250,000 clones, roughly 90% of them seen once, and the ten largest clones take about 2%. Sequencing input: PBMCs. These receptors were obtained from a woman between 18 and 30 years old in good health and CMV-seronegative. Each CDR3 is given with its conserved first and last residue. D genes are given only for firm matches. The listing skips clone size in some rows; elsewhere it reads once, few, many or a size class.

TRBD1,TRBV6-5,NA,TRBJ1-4,CASSSTGGAWEKLFF,TGTGCCAGCAGTTCGACAGGGGGCGCCTGGGAAAAACTGTTTTTT
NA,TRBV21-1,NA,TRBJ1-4,CASSSDPSTASDWVRFF,TGTGCCAGCAGCAGTGACCCGTCGACAGCCTCCGACTGGGTGCGGTTTTTT
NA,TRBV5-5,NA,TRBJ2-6,CASSIISGANVLTF,TGTGCCAGCAGCATAATCTCTGGGGCCAACGTCCTGACTTTC
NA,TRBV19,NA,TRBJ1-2,CASSIEPGRGYTF,TGTGCCAGTAGTATAGAGCCAGGTAGGGGCTACACCTTC
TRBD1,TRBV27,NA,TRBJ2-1,CASRPGQWNEQFF,TGTGCCAGCAGGCCGGGACAGTGGAATGAGCAGTTCTTC
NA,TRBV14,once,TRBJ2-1,CASSQRPSSYNEQFF,TGTGCCAGCAGCCAGAGGCCGAGCTCCTACAATGAGCAGTTCTTC
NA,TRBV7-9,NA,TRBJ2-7,CASSLGLRQTDYEQYF,TGTGCCAGCAGCTTAGGATTACGACAGACGGACTACGAGCAGTACTTC
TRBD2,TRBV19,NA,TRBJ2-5,CASSHGTSGGFQETQYF,TGTGCCAGTAGTCACGGGACTAGCGGGGGTTTCCAAGAGACCCAGTACTTC
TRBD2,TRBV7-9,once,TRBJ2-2,CASSPRLAPGELFF,TGTGCCAGCAGCCCCCGACTAGCCCCCGGGGAGCTGTTTTTT
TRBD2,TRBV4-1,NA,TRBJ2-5,CASSGRWTSRETQYF,TGCGCCAGCAGCGGGAGGTGGACTAGCCGCGAGACCCAGTACTTC
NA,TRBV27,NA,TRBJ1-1,CASSLSGEGAEAFF,TGTGCCAGCAGTTTATCGGGGGAGGGGGCTGAAGCTTTCTTT
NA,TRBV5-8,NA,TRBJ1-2,CASSPALQGGYGYTF,TGTGCCAGCAGCCCAGCACTACAGGGCGGCTATGGCTACACCTTC
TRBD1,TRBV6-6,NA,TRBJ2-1,CASSYGTGNNEQFF,TGTGCCAGCAGTTACGGGACAGGGAACAATGAGCAGTTCTTC
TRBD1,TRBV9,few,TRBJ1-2,CASGSGDRGDYGYTF,TGTGCCAGCGGGTCGGGGGACAGGGGGGACTATGGCTACACCTTC
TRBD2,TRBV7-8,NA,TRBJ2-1,CASSLDRGGLSHEQFF,TGTGCCAGCAGCCTCGACCGGGGGGGCCTCAGCCATGAGCAGTTCTTC
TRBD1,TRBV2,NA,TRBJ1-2,CASSRIGTGRYGYTF,TGTGCCAGCAGCCGGATCGGGACAGGGCGCTATGGCTACACCTTC
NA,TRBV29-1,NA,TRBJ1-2,CSVQRDTNYGYTF,TGCAGCGTTCAAAGGGACACGAACTATGGCTACACCTTC
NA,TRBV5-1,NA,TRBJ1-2,CASSQGTETFYGYTF,TGCGCCAGCAGCCAGGGGACGGAAACTTTCTATGGCTACACCTTC
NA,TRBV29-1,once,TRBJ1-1,CSVEDYQGTEAFF,TGCAGCGTTGAAGATTACCAGGGCACTGAAGCTTTCTTT
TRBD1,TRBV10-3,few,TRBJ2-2,CAIRGQITGELFF,TGTGCCATCAGGGGACAGATCACCGGGGAGCTGTTTTTT
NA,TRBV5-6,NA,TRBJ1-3,CASTPGVGNTIYF,TGTGCCAGCACCCCCGGAGTCGGAAACACCATATATTTT